Below, 16 T cell receptor beta chains from the same sample are listed, as sequenced in a study of STAT5B mutations in CD4+ large granular lymphocyte leukemia. The repertoire was sequenced with immunoSEQ multiplex PCR; TCRdb's copy has only in-frame clones and lacks some. The table has approximately 52,000 clones, about three quarters seen once. Specimen: CD4+ T cells from blood buffy coats. The receptors were gathered from a human donor in good health.

The chain carries TRBV19 and TRBJ1-1; TRBD1 aligns across 7 bases. The V segment lost 7 bases and the J segment 1 base; nucleotides outside the gene matches: 12. This CDR3 has 16 amino acids. Looked up from germline, CDR1 is LNHDA and CDR2 is SQIVND (reference sequence). The CDR3 is CASKPQAGQANTEAFF. CDR3 in DNA: TGTGCCAGTAAGCCCCAAGCCGGACAGGCGAACACTGAAGCTTTCTTT.

This clone was seen once. Other DNA sequences within the sample encode an identical CDR3. The chain joins TRBV18 to TRBJ1-3, with D perhaps TRBD1 (6 bases). Per germline, CDR1 KGHSH and CDR2 LQKENI. The CDR3 is made up of 14 amino acids. The germline V and J ends were trimmed by 0 bases and 4 bases, with 7 bases remaining between them. The CDR3 spells CASSPPGQGNTIYF. For the CDR3, the DNA is TGTGCCAGCTCACCACCGGGACAAGGAAACACCATATATTTT.

The chain employs TRBV2 and TRBJ2-2, with 11 bases identical to TRBD1. The CDR3 contains 15 residues. Germline V gene data show CDR1 as SNHLY and CDR2 as FYNNEI. After removal of 4 bases from V and 4 bases from J, the junction contained 2 bases not matched to a gene. CDR3 DNA sequence: TGTGCCAGCAGTGGGGGACAGGGGGGCACCGGGGAGCTGTTTTTT. As protein: CASSGGQGGTGELFF.

This sequence joins TRBV6-1 and TRBJ1-3, with 10 bases that match TRBD1. The V segment lost 7 bases and the J segment 4 bases; nucleotides outside the gene matches: 7. CDR1 and CDR2 from the germline V gene are MNHNS and SASEGT. There are 15 residues in the CDR3. The CDR3 sequence: CASKTTGGFGNTIYF. Here the CDR3 DNA reads TGTGCCAGCAAAACGACAGGGGGCTTCGGAAACACCATATATTTT.

The rearrangement links TRBV6-1 to TRBJ2-3; D might be TRBD2 (5 bases). Germline CDR1 is MNHNS and CDR2 is SASEGT. The V and J ends lost 9 bases and 5 bases respectively, with 12 bases between them. The CDR3 has 12 amino acids. CDR3 loop: CASAELGDTQYF. CDR3 DNA sequence: TGTGCCAGTGCGGAACTAGGAGATACGCAGTATTTT.

The rearrangement links TRBV6-6 to TRBJ2-3; 7 nucleotides line up with TRBD1. Per the germline V gene, CDR1 is MNHNY and CDR2 is SVGAGI (reference sequence). Trimming took 6 bases from V and 3 from J; bases not matched to a gene: 9. This CDR3 spans 15 amino acids. CDR3 region: CASSPGQDGTDTQYF. In DNA form, the CDR3 reads TGTGCCAGCAGCCCCGGACAGGACGGGACAGATACGCAGTATTTT.

The chain recombines TRBV5-6 with TRBJ1-1; D is ambiguous. The CDR3 is made up of 12 amino acids. V was trimmed by 2 bases and J by 0 bases, leaving 2 bases between them. Germline-derived CDR1 and CDR2 are SGHDT and YYEEEE. CDR3 region: CASSFLNTEAFF. The DNA for the CDR3 is TGTGCCAGCAGCTTCCTGAACACTGAAGCTTTCTTT.

This chain uses TRBV10-1 with TRBJ2-3, with 10 bases fitting TRBD1. This CDR3 is 18 amino acids long. The V and J ends lost 6 bases and 0 bases, in that order; junction bases with no gene match: 12. Germline V CDR1 and CDR2: WNHNN, SYGVQD (reference sequence). CDR3 sequence reads: CASSHDRGRPISTDTQYF. The CDR3 coding sequence is TGCGCCAGCAGCCATGACAGGGGGCGCCCGATTAGCACAGATACGCAGTATTTT.

The genes are TRBV11-1 and TRBJ2-2, with TRBD2 matching over 8 bases. The V segment lost 5 bases and the J segment 0 bases; nucleotides outside the gene matches: 11. The CDR3 totals 18 residues. Per the germline V gene, CDR1 is SGHAT and CDR2 is FQDESV (reference sequence). In nucleotides, the CDR3 is TGTGCCAGCAGCCCGGGGGGGCAGGGGACCTCGAACACCGGGGAGCTGTTTTTT. Residues: CASSPGGQGTSNTGELFF.

The chain combines TRBV7-8 with TRBJ2-3, with a possible D match to TRBD1 (6 bases). The germline V gene has CDR1 SGHVS and CDR2 FQNEAQ. With 6 bases removed from V and 1 base from J, the gap between germline ends came to 17 bases. This CDR3 has 16 residues. The CDR3: CASSPFARQGTDTQYF. CDR3 DNA sequence: TGTGCCAGCAGTCCTTTTGCGAGACAGGGCACAGATACGCAGTATTTT. Combining the CDR3 with reference TRBV7-8 and TRBJ2-3 gives the whole variable domain GAGVSQSPRYKVAKRGQDVALRCDPISGHVSLFWYQQALGQGPEFLTYFQNEAQLDKSGLPSDRFFAERPEGSVSTLKIQRTQQEDSAVYLCASSPFARQGTDTQYFGPGTRLTVL.

The V call is TRBV6-5, the J call TRBJ2-5, with D possibly matching TRBD2 (6 bases). Germline CDR1 and CDR2: MNHEY and SVGAGI. V gave up 10 bases and J gave up 4 bases, with 13 bases separating them. This CDR3 spans 12 amino acids. DNA for the CDR3: TGTGCCACCGGTAGACTAGGAGAGACCCAGTACTTC. Translating it yields CATGRLGETQYF.

This clone was seen more than once but under ten times. The CDR3 region has the DNA TGCAGTGCTCCAGGGGTGCATGAGCAGTTCTTC. This encodes CSAPGVHEQFF. J is TRBJ2-1 and V is TRBV20-1; D may be TRBD1 (6 bases). The CDR3 covers 11 residues. Trimming stripped 5 bases from V and 8 bases from J, with 10 bases between. The germline gives CDR1 DFQATT, CDR2 SNEGSKA (reference sequence).

This chain uses TRBV2 with TRBJ1-5, with D possibly TRBD1 on 6 matching bases. This CDR3 is built from 14 residues. V was trimmed by 4 bases and J by 4 bases, leaving 11 bases between them. The V gene's germline CDR1 is SNHLY and CDR2 FYNNEI. CDR3 DNA: TGTGCCAGCAGTGGTTCCGACAGGAATCAGCCCCAGCATTTT. Protein sequence: CASSGSDRNQPQHF.

This clone was counted between two and nine times. This chain links TRBV7-9 with TRBJ1-1; a weak D match, TRBD1 (5 bases). The CDR3 consists of 14 residues. V was clipped by 4 bases and J by 12 bases, with 21 bases between them. In germline, CDR1 is SEHNR, CDR2 FQNEAQ (reference sequence). CDR3 nucleotide sequence: TGTGCCAGCAGCTCAGCCCAAGGGGAAGGTGAGACTTTCTTT. Translated, it gives CASSSAQGEGETFF.

The chain combines TRBV7-9 with TRBJ2-1, with a possible D match to TRBD1 (5 bases). The CDR3 extends over 14 amino acids. The germline V gene encodes CDR1 SEHNR and CDR2 FQNEAQ (reference sequence). Trimming removed 6 bases at V and 8 bases at J, with 17 bases between. The CDR3 here is CASSLTQGVDEQFF. CDR3 bases: TGTGCCAGCAGTCTCACCCAGGGCGTAGATGAGCAGTTCTTC.

The chain links TRBV6-5 to TRBJ2-2; D may be TRBD2 (6 bases). Between the trimmed V and J ends, which lost 10 bases and 9 bases, there was a span of 15 bases. The germline gives CDR1 MNHEY, CDR2 SVGAGI. The CDR3 extends over 12 amino acids. The CDR3 DNA sequence: TGTGCCACCCGGGACTCTCCCAGGGAGCTGTTTTTT. It is translated as CATRDSPRELFF.